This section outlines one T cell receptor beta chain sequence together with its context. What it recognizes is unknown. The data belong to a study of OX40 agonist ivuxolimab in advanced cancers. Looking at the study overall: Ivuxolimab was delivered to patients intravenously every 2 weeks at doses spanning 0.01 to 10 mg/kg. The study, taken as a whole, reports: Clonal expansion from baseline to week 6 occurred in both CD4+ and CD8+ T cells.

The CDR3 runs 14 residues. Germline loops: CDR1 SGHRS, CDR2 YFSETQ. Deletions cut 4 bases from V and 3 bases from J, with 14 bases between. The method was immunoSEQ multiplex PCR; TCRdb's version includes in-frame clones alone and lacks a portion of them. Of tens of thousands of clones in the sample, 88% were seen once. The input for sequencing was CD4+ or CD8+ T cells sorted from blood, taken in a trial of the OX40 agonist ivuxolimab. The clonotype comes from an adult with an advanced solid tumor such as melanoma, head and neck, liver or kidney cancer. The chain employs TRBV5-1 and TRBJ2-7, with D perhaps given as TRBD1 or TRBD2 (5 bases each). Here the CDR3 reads CASSHSGADYEQYF. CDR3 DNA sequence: TGCGCCAGCAGCCACTCCGGGGCGGACTACGAGCAGTACTTC.